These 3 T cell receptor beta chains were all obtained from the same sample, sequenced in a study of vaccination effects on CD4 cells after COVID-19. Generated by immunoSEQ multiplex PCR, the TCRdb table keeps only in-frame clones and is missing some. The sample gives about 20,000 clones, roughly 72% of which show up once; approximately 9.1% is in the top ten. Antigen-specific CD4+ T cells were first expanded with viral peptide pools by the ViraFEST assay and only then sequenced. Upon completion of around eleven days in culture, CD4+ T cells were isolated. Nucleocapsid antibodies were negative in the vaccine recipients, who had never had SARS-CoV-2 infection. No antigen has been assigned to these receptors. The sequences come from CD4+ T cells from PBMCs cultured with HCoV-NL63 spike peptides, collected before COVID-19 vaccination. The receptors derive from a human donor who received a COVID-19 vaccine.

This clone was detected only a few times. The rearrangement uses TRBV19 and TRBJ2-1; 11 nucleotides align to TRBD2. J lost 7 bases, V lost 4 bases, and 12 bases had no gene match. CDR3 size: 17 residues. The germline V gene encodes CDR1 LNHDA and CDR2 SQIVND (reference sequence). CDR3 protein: CASSTSILAGGLNEQFF. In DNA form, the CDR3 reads TGTGCCAGTAGTACCTCCATCCTAGCGGGGGGCCTAAATGAGCAGTTCTTC.

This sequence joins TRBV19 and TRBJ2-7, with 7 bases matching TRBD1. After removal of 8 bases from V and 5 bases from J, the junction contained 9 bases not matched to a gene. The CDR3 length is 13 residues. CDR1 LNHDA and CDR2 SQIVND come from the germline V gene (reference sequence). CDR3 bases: TGTGCCAGTCGCCTGGACAGGTTCAACGAGCAGTACTTC. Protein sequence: CASRLDRFNEQYF.

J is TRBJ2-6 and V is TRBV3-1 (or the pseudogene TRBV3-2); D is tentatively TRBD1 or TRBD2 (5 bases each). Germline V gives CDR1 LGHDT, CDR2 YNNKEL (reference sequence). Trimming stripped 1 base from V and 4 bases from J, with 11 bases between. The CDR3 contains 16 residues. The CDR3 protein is CASSQGVGAGANVLTF. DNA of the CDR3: TGTGCCAGCAGCCAAGGGGTCGGGGCCGGGGCCAACGTCCTGACTTTC.